This passage covers 25 T cell receptor beta chains from one sample sequenced in a study of blood T cell repertoires in COVID-19. Assay used: immunoSEQ multiplex PCR; TCRdb lists only in-frame clones, some missing. The table has 150,000 to 200,000 clones, roughly 82% seen once. Sequencing input: peripheral blood. The receptors derive from a woman aged 60-75 years with COVID-19, enrolled during active disease.

V gene TRBV4-2 combines with J gene TRBJ2-7; TRBD1 might be the D (6 bases). The V and J ends lost 3 bases and 0 bases respectively, with 12 bases between them. CDR1 is LGHNA, CDR2 YNFKEQ, per germline. The CDR3 spans 15 residues. CDR3 loop: CASSQVWDNSYEQYF. In DNA, the CDR3 is TGTGCCAGCAGCCAGGTCTGGGACAACTCCTACGAGCAGTACTTC.

The gene calls are TRBV11-2 and TRBJ2-1; D ambiguous. V lost 2 bases to trimming and J lost 3 bases, with 20 bases between them. CDR3 length: 18 amino acids. In germline, CDR1 is SGHAT, CDR2 FQNNGV. CDR3 bases: TGTGCCAGCAGCTTAAGAACGGTCTCTCTTAGCCGCTACAATGAGCAGTTCTTC. Translated, it gives CASSLRTVSLSRYNEQFF.

This clone has a handful of counts. V is TRBV7-6 and J is TRBJ1-2, with unresolved D. The CDR3 runs to 11 residues. Per the germline V gene, CDR1 is SGHVS and CDR2 is FNYEAQ. V shed 5 bases and J shed 4 bases, with 5 bases lying between them. The CDR3 reads CASSHGYGYTF. Written as DNA, the CDR3 is TGTGCCAGCAGCCACGGCTATGGCTACACCTTC.

This rearrangement joins TRBV14 to TRBJ2-1, with 11 bases that match TRBD2. J was trimmed by 7 bases and V by 4 bases; bases with no gene match: 12. The CDR3 is 17 residues long. Germline CDR1 is SGHDN and CDR2 is FVKESK. CDR3 sequence: CASSLTGGTSGFNEQFF. CDR3 nucleotides: TGTGCCAGCAGCCTAACAGGAGGGACTAGCGGCTTTAATGAGCAGTTCTTC. Looking up the rest from reference TRBV14 and TRBJ2-1 gives the full variable domain: EAGVTQFPSHSVIEKGQTVTLRCDPISGHDNLYWYRRVMGKEIKFLLHFVKESKQDESGMPNNRFLAERTGGTYSTLKVQPAELEDSGVYFCASSLTGGTSGFNEQFFGPGTRLTVL.

The chain joins TRBV5-1 to TRBJ2-7; 15 bases match TRBD2. The CDR3 has 16 residues. The germline V gene has CDR1 SGHRS and CDR2 YFSETQ. With 3 bases clipped from V and 2 bases from J, the junction kept 3 bases outside the gene matches. The CDR3 DNA is TGCGCCAGCAGCTCCGGACTAGCGGGAGGGGCCTACGAGCAGTACTTC. It yields the protein CASSSGLAGGAYEQYF.

The chain is built from TRBV30 and TRBJ1-3; D is ambiguous. The CDR3 runs to 13 residues. CDR1 is GTSNPN, CDR2 SVGIG, per germline (reference sequence). The ends were cut back, 0 bases at V and 6 bases at J, with 9 bases in the middle. For the CDR3, the DNA is TGTGCCTGGAGTGTACGACTTGCAAACACCATATATTTT. Translating gives CAWSVRLANTIYF.

This clone has a single count. This chain joins TRBV28 and TRBJ2-3, with TRBD1 matching 7 bases. Germline CDR1 reads MDHEN; CDR2 reads SYDVKM. The CDR3 extends over 15 amino acids. The V gene end was trimmed by 6 bases and the J gene end by 0 bases; junction bases not matched to a gene: 6. CDR3 nucleotides: TGTGCCAGCAGAAGGACAGGCGCTAGCACAGATACGCAGTATTTT. This sequence encodes CASRRTGASTDTQYF.

The chain links TRBV5-4 to TRBJ1-1, with D possibly being TRBD1 (5 bases). V was pared by 3 bases and J by 3 bases, with 12 bases between. In germline, CDR1 is SGHNT, CDR2 YYREEE (reference sequence). CDR3 length equals 14 residues. This CDR3 is CASSSSEGYTEAFF. The CDR3 nucleotides read TGTGCCAGCAGCTCATCGGAGGGGTACACTGAAGCTTTCTTT.

This chain uses TRBV18 with TRBJ2-2; 9 bases align to TRBD2. V lost 5 bases to trimming and J lost 1 base; unmatched junction nucleotides: 2. Germline CDR1 and CDR2: KGHSH and LQKENI. This CDR3 region has 15 residues. DNA of the CDR3: TGTGCCAGCTCAGAGACTAGCGGGAACACCGGGGAGCTGTTTTTT. Its protein product is CASSETSGNTGELFF.

This clone was seen a handful of times. This rearrangement joins TRBV6-2 or TRBV6-3 to TRBJ1-4; D ambiguous. The germline gives CDR1 MNHEY, CDR2 SVGEGT. Trimming pared 0 bases from V and 3 bases from J, leaving 20 bases between. This CDR3 is 19 amino acids long. DNA for the CDR3: TGTGCCAGCAGTTACTCGATCGCTGCCCGGCGCGGGGCTAATGAAAAACTGTTTTTT. Translating it yields CASSYSIAARRGANEKLFF.

The CDR3 spells CASSMNRDNEQYF. The CDR3 DNA sequence: TGTGCCAGTAGTATGAACCGGGACAACGAGCAGTACTTC. The chain is built from TRBV19 and TRBJ2-7; a weak D match, TRBD1 (6 bases). Germline CDR1 is LNHDA and CDR2 is SQIVND (reference sequence). Between the trimmed V and J ends, which lost 3 bases and 5 bases, there was a span of 11 bases. CDR3 size: 13 residues. The full variable domain, completed using reference TRBV19 and TRBJ2-7, is DGGITQSPKYLFRKEGQNVTLSCEQNLNHDAMYWYRQDPGQGLRLIYYSQIVNDFQKGDIAEGYSVSREKKESFPLTVTSAQKNPTAFYLCASSMNRDNEQYFGPGTRLTVT.

This clone was observed a handful of times. One end of the junction is discordant with germline, which a read error may explain. The chain links TRBV7-7 to TRBJ2-5; D is perhaps TRBD1 (5 bases). CDR1 is SSHAT, CDR2 FNYEAQ, per germline (reference sequence). CDR3 length: 13 amino acids. In nucleotides, the CDR3 is TGTGCTAGCAGCTTAGACAGAGAAGAGACCCAGTACTTC. Amino acids: CASSLDREETQYF.

This chain connects TRBV19 to TRBJ1-3, with no clear D. This CDR3 has 15 residues. CDR1 and CDR2 from the germline V gene are LNHDA and SQIVND (reference sequence). V was clipped by 3 bases and J by 0 bases, with 9 bases between them. The CDR3 spells CASSIGGSSGNTIYF. The CDR3 coding sequence is TGTGCCAGTAGTATCGGCGGATCCTCTGGAAACACCATATATTTT.

This clone was seen only a few times. V and J are TRBV10-3 and TRBJ1-5, with 8 bases lining up with TRBD1. Trimming took 6 bases from V and 6 from J; bases not matched to a gene: 7. There are 14 residues in the CDR3. The germline gives CDR1 ENHRY, CDR2 SYGVKD. This CDR3 reads CAISLDRGSQPQHF. CDR3 DNA: TGTGCCATCAGCCTCGACAGGGGTAGTCAGCCCCAGCATTTT.

This clone showed up just a few times. V is TRBV24-1 and J is TRBJ2-7; D is uncertain. V lost 5 bases, J lost 6 bases, and 7 bases lay in between. Germline V lookup: CDR1 KGHDR, CDR2 SFDVKD. The CDR3 has 11 amino acids. CDR3 in DNA: TGTGCCACCAGTGGAGGCGGCGAGCAGTACTTC. Translating gives CATSGGGEQYF.

V gene TRBV7-2 combines with J gene TRBJ2-3; D is uncertain. The CDR3 extends over 14 amino acids. Trimming pared 6 bases from V and 2 bases from J, leaving 12 bases between. Looked up from germline, CDR1 is SGHTA and CDR2 is FQGNSA. The CDR3 sequence is CASRDRLTTDTQYF. CDR3 DNA sequence: TGTGCCAGCAGAGACCGACTCACCACAGATACGCAGTATTTT.

The V gene is TRBV7-2, the J gene TRBJ2-5; D perhaps matches TRBD1 (5 bases). Trimming pared 5 bases from V and 2 bases from J, leaving 12 bases between. Germline V lookup: CDR1 SGHTA, CDR2 FQGNSA. The CDR3 length is 14 residues. CDR3 in DNA: TGTGCCAGCAGCCCTATGGGGCTGCAAGAGACCCAGTACTTC. Protein: CASSPMGLQETQYF.

V usage is TRBV19 and J usage is TRBJ1-1; the D gene is possibly TRBD1 (6 bases). Germline V gene sequence: CDR1 LNHDA, CDR2 SQIVND (reference sequence). Trimming removed 5 bases at V and 4 bases at J, with 14 bases between. The CDR3 covers 14 residues. This CDR3 reads CASSSLGAFTEAFF. The CDR3 DNA is TGTGCCAGTAGTTCCCTGGGGGCTTTCACTGAAGCTTTCTTT.

The gene calls are TRBV24-1 and TRBJ2-2; 8 bases agree with TRBD1. Germline assignment: CDR1 KGHDR and CDR2 SFDVKD. CDR3 length equals 16 residues. The V gene end was trimmed by 4 bases and the J gene end by 6 bases; junction bases not matched to a gene: 9. The CDR3 sequence: CATSDQPTGVSGELFF. The CDR3 DNA follows: TGTGCCACCAGTGACCAACCGACAGGGGTCTCCGGGGAGCTGTTTTTT.

The J gene is TRBJ2-1, the V gene TRBV7-6, with D possibly TRBD1 on 6 matching bases. The V end lost 5 bases, the J end lost 4 bases, and 15 bases lay between the germline ends. The CDR3 has 15 amino acids. The germline V gene encodes CDR1 SGHVS and CDR2 FNYEAQ. CDR3 protein: CASSVGQSFYNEQFF. Written as DNA, the CDR3 is TGTGCCAGCAGCGTAGGACAGAGTTTTTACAATGAGCAGTTCTTC.

This clone occurred a few times. The chain links TRBV20-1 to TRBJ1-5, with unresolved D. V lost 3 bases and J lost 4, with 4 bases in between. The CDR3 has 11 amino acids. Germline V lookup: CDR1 DFQATT, CDR2 SNEGSKA (reference sequence). The CDR3 DNA is TGCAGTGCTAGGGAGAATCAGCCCCAGCATTTT. Translated, it gives CSARENQPQHF.

V usage is TRBV7-8 and J usage is TRBJ2-1; D remains ambiguous. The CDR3 covers 15 residues. Trimming took off 1 base at V and 1 base at J, with 8 bases between the two ends. Per the germline V gene, CDR1 is SGHVS and CDR2 is FQNEAQ. CDR3 nucleotides: TGTGCCAGCAGCTTAGTAAGGAGTTCCTACAATGAGCAGTTCTTC. It is translated as CASSLVRSSYNEQFF. Looking up the rest from reference TRBV7-8 and TRBJ2-1 gives the full variable domain: GAGVSQSPRYKVAKRGQDVALRCDPISGHVSLFWYQQALGQGPEFLTYFQNEAQLDKSGLPSDRFFAERPEGSVSTLKIQRTQQEDSAVYLCASSLVRSSYNEQFFGPGTRLTVL.

The chain carries TRBV7-2 and TRBJ1-2; 7 bases fit TRBD1. The length of the CDR3 is 14 residues. Germline CDR1 reads SGHTA; CDR2 reads FQGNSA. Trimming removed 5 bases from V and 4 bases from J; junction bases left unmatched: 7. CDR3 residues: CASSPGTEIYGYTF. CDR3 coding DNA: TGTGCCAGCAGCCCCGGGACAGAGATCTATGGCTACACCTTC.

The chain uses TRBV7-9 and TRBJ2-3; unclear D gene. CDR3 length: 14 amino acids. The V end lost 1 base, the J end lost 0 bases, and 5 bases lay between the germline ends. In germline, CDR1 is SEHNR, CDR2 FQNEAQ (reference sequence). The CDR3 DNA reads TGTGCCAGCAGCTTAGTTACTAGCACAGATACGCAGTATTTT. Its protein product is CASSLVTSTDTQYF.

This clone was counted a single time. The V gene is TRBV6-5, the J gene TRBJ2-3; D uncertain. CDR1 MNHEY and CDR2 SVGAGI come from the germline V gene. This CDR3 is 14 amino acids long. V was clipped by 4 bases and J by 0 bases, with 8 bases between them. In DNA, the CDR3 is TGTGCCAGCAGTTTCCTAATTAGCACAGATACGCAGTATTTT. Translating it yields CASSFLISTDTQYF.